This TCR beta chain was identified during a study of early T cells in non-severe SARS-CoV-2 infection. Study details: It was bulk RNA from unsorted whole blood that was sequenced, and the chains were unpaired.

Study-level findings and limits: There was a bias toward anti-spike CD8 responses in VDJdb matching, which missed private and CD4 specificities.

The CDR3 loop spans 16 amino acids. Trimming removed 0 bases from V and 6 bases from J, with 15 bases in between. Germline CDR1 is SGHAT and CDR2 is FQNNGV. The library protocol tagged individual cDNA molecules with unique molecular identifiers. TCRdb re-derived calls from the 5' RACE reads in MiXCR, one entry per CDR3 protein. Here the sample spans about 40,000 distinct CDR3 sequences, 4.5% to 5% being singletons. This clonotype was picked up many times. Its cognate antigen is unknown. This chain uses TRBV11-2 with TRBJ2-1; no clear D. What was sequenced was whole blood. This receptor was obtained from an adult who was a healthcare worker with PCR-confirmed SARS-CoV-2 infection or an uninfected control (not recorded which). CDR3 loop: CASSLEIVGYGNEQFF. Here the CDR3 DNA reads TGTGCCAGCAGCTTAGAGATCGTCGGGTATGGCAATGAGCAGTTCTTC.